Included here is one TCR beta chain sequence, with context. Its antigen is currently unknown. With autoimmune disease history or systemic immunosuppression, patients were excluded. These data come from a study of OX40 agonist ivuxolimab in advanced cancers. For the study at large: Three patients got partial responses; one had hepatocellular carcinoma and two had cutaneous melanoma. Study-wide points: It was also the case that some nonresponders had low normalized T-cell clonal expansion. Mean expanded clone counts were higher in CD8+ than CD4+ T cells.

This CDR3 has 13 amino acids. The germline gives CDR1 MNHEY, CDR2 SVGAGI. Trimming shortened V by 2 bases and J by 8 bases, and 10 bases separated the two germline ends. Assay used: immunoSEQ multiplex PCR; TCRdb lists only in-frame clones, some missing. Seen here are 65,000 to 100,000 clones, roughly 91% observed once, and the top ten hold 0.33%. The starting material was CD4+ or CD8+ T cells sorted from blood, obtained in a trial of the OX40 agonist ivuxolimab. The TCR was taken from an adult with an advanced solid tumor such as melanoma, head and neck, liver or kidney cancer. The chain carries TRBV6-5 and TRBJ2-1, with D unclear. CDR3 sequence (DNA): TGTGCCAGCAGTTACAGACCTGGGGATGAGCAGTTCTTC. Amino acids: CASSYRPGDEQFF.